Presented here are 5 T cell receptor beta chains from one specimen sequenced in a study of T-cell memory formation after mild COVID-19. TCRdb redid the calling of the 5' RACE reads with MiXCR, one entry per CDR3 protein. The sample holds roughly 450,000 distinct CDR3 sequences; 15% to 20% are singletons and the top ten take more than 9%. The sample was PBMCs or a T cell subset sorted from them (not recorded which). The receptors come from an adult woman who had mild COVID-19 (a few samples of this study predate the infection). Cell type and time point are not known.

This sequence joins TRBV7-9 and TRBJ2-5; no definite D call. CDR3 length equals 13 residues. The V gene's germline CDR1 is SEHNR and CDR2 FQNEAQ (reference sequence). The V and J ends lost 2 bases and 5 bases respectively, with 9 bases between them. The CDR3 here is CASSLSARETQYF. Here the CDR3 DNA reads TGTGCCAGCAGCTTATCGGCACGGGAGACCCAGTACTTC.

This clonotype was counted between two and nine times. The chain carries TRBV5-1 and TRBJ2-3, with D maybe TRBD2 (6 bases). Germline CDR1 is SGHRS and CDR2 is YFSETQ. V lost 0 bases and J 1 base, leaving 12 bases between the germline ends. This CDR3 spans 16 amino acids. CDR3 loop: CASSLGSGGRTDTQYF. The CDR3 DNA follows: TGCGCCAGCAGCTTGGGTTCCGGGGGTCGCACAGATACGCAGTATTTT.

The V and J genes are TRBV9 and TRBJ2-1; 11 bases are a match to TRBD2. CDR1 and CDR2 (germline): SGDLS, YYNGEE. The CDR3 totals 19 residues. After removal of 0 bases from V and 0 bases from J, the junction contained 8 bases not matched to a gene. The DNA of the CDR3 is TGTGCCAGCAGCGTAGGGGCTAGCGGGGGGCGAAGCTCCTACAATGAGCAGTTCTTC. Its protein is CASSVGASGGRSSYNEQFF. Full variable domain (rest looked up from reference TRBV9 and TRBJ2-1): DSGVTQTPKHLITATGQRVTLRCSPRSGDLSVYWYQQSLDQGLQFLIQYYNGEERAKGNILERFSAQQFPDLHSELNLSSLELGDSALYFCASSVGASGGRSSYNEQFFGPGTRLTVL.

CDR3 nucleotides: TGTGCCAGCAGCTTCCCTCAAGTGACTCGGGACACAGATACGCAGTATTTT. Protein sequence: CASSFPQVTRDTDTQYF. The chain carries TRBV7-3 and TRBJ2-3; tentative D call: TRBD2 (5 bases). V lost 3 bases and J 2 bases, leaving 18 bases between the germline ends. The CDR3 length is 17 residues. Looked up from germline, CDR1 is SGHTA and CDR2 is FQGTGA.

This rearrangement joins TRBV6-2 or TRBV6-3 to TRBJ1-2; a weak D match, TRBD1 (6 bases). V was clipped by 2 bases and J by 0 bases, with 22 bases between them. Germline CDR1 reads MNHEY; CDR2 reads SVGEGT. There are 19 residues in the CDR3. CDR3 loop: CASSYQPPGALDANYGYTF. The CDR3, as DNA: TGTGCCAGCAGTTACCAACCGCCAGGGGCCCTCGATGCTAACTATGGCTACACCTTC.